This T cell receptor beta chain was sequenced during a study of cytomegalovirus exposure and HLA in healthy donors. Study results and limitations: TCR beta V segments were, for the most part, productive about 87% or about 30% of the time in an earlier analysis. A likely sequencing artifact accounted for one observed cluster of highly shared sequence variants.

To note about this clone: Antigen: not known.

The PCR had 60 Vbeta and 13 Jbeta primers. Sequenced by immunoSEQ multiplex PCR; TCRdb stores in-frame clones only, minus some. Found here are some 190,000 clones, over 65% of them singletons; the top ten hold over 1.1%. CDR3 length equals 17 residues. In germline, CDR1 is LGHNA, CDR2 YSLEER. Trimming removed 0 bases at V and 1 base at J, with 10 bases between. Material: PBMCs. This TCR was sampled from a man aged 18 to 30 in good health and CMV-seronegative. This chain connects TRBV4-3 to TRBJ2-6, with D maybe TRBD1 (5 bases). The CDR3 nucleotides read TGCGCCAGCAGCCAAGATACCCAGGGATCTGGGGCCAACGTCCTGACTTTC. It yields the protein CASSQDTQGSGANVLTF.